The next 26 T cell receptor beta chains were all read from a single sample in a study of T cell responses to AZD1222 COVID-19 vaccine. Profiled with immunoSEQ multiplex PCR; TCRdb holds only in-frame clones, not every one. Of around 80,000 clones in the sample, 70% to 90% were seen once. This specimen was peripheral blood, taken on day 0 of AZD1222 vaccination. The receptors originated from an adult in good health.

CDR3 residues: CASRGTGGEKLFF. DNA of the CDR3: TGTGCCAGCAGGGGGACAGGGGGTGAAAAACTGTTTTTT. This chain joins TRBV12-3 or TRBV12-4 and TRBJ1-4; 11 bases align to TRBD1. The CDR3 is made up of 13 amino acids. V gave up 6 bases and J gave up 7 bases; unmatched junction bases: 1.

The rearrangement links TRBV5-1 to TRBJ1-6; weak D call: TRBD1 (5 bases). Per germline, CDR1 SGHRS and CDR2 YFSETQ. V was pared by 4 bases and J by 7 bases, with 15 bases between. This CDR3 is built from 15 residues. The CDR3 loop is CASSTLGGPNSPLHF. CDR3 bases: TGCGCCAGCAGCACACTGGGGGGACCGAATTCACCCCTCCACTTT.

This chain connects TRBV6-5 to TRBJ2-7; possibly TRBD1 for D (6 bases). The V gene lost 6 bases and the J gene lost 0 bases, with 9 bases spanning the gap. This CDR3 contains 13 residues. CDR1 and CDR2 from the germline V gene are MNHEY and SVGAGI. In DNA form, the CDR3 reads TGTGCCAGCAGACTCAGGGGCTCCTACGAGCAGTACGTC. Translating it yields CASRLRGSYEQYV.

The chain links TRBV28 to TRBJ2-2; D is uncertain. Germline CDR1 reads MDHEN; CDR2 reads SYDVKM. V gave up 6 bases and J gave up 6 bases, with 8 bases separating them. CDR3 length: 12 residues. CDR3 in amino acids: CASSGMAGELFF. CDR3 sequence (DNA): TGTGCCAGCAGCGGTATGGCCGGGGAGCTGTTTTTT.

This chain joins TRBV7-8 and TRBJ2-2, with a weak D call TRBD1 (6 bases). Between the trimmed V and J ends, which lost 0 bases and 1 base, there was a span of 12 bases. From germline, CDR1 is SGHVS and CDR2 FQNEAQ. The CDR3 covers 17 residues. CDR3 DNA: TGTGCCAGCAGCTTAGCGGAAAGCAGGGGGAACACCGGGGAGCTGTTTTTT. Protein product: CASSLAESRGNTGELFF.

This clone has a single count. The V gene is TRBV19, the J gene TRBJ2-6; no firm D call. The CDR3 runs 13 residues. Germline V CDR1 and CDR2: LNHDA, SQIVND (reference sequence). Trimming took off 7 bases at V and 0 bases at J, with 4 bases between the two ends. The CDR3 protein is CASKLSGANVLTF. CDR3 coding DNA: TGTGCCAGTAAACTCTCTGGGGCCAACGTCCTGACTTTC.

The chain joins TRBV7-8 to TRBJ1-3, with D maybe TRBD1 (5 bases). Trimming removed 5 bases from V and 0 bases from J, with 14 bases in between. There are 16 residues in the CDR3. Germline assignment: CDR1 SGHVS and CDR2 FQNEAQ. CDR3 nucleotide sequence: TGTGCCAGCAGCCCCCCCCGGGGCTCCTCTGGAAACACCATATATTTT. It encodes CASSPPRGSSGNTIYF.

The rearrangement uses TRBV3-1 (or the pseudogene TRBV3-2) and TRBJ2-1; possible D gene TRBD1, 6 bases. Germline V CDR1 and CDR2: LGHDT, YNNKEL (reference sequence). The length of the CDR3 is 13 residues. The V and J ends lost 2 bases and 8 bases respectively, with 10 bases between them. CDR3 bases: TGTGCCAGCAGCCAAAACAGGGATCATGAGCAGTTCTTC. Translation: CASSQNRDHEQFF.

The chain is built from TRBV19 and TRBJ2-2; 12 bases map to TRBD2. Germline trimming cut 3 bases from V and 5 bases from J; bases unmatched to any gene: 10. Germline V CDR1 and CDR2: LNHDA, SQIVND (reference sequence). This CDR3 has 18 residues. The CDR3 loop reads CASSIWTSGARGTGELFF. CDR3 nucleotides: TGTGCCAGTAGTATCTGGACTAGCGGGGCCCGGGGGACCGGGGAGCTGTTTTTT.

The rearrangement links TRBV28 to TRBJ1-5; D uncertain. This CDR3 contains 13 residues. Trimming pared 5 bases from V and 4 bases from J, leaving 9 bases between. Germline assignment: CDR1 MDHEN and CDR2 SYDVKM. The CDR3 nucleotides are TGTGCCAGCAGTCTGGACCCAAATCAGCCCCAGCATTTT. It codes for CASSLDPNQPQHF.

This chain uses TRBV28 with TRBJ1-4; no clear D. The CDR3 spans 13 residues. CDR1 is MDHEN and CDR2 is SYDVKM in the germline V gene. V was trimmed by 6 bases and J by 2 bases, leaving 7 bases between them. The CDR3 spells CASSQGTNEKLFF. Written as DNA, the CDR3 is TGTGCCAGCAGCCAAGGGACTAATGAAAAACTGTTTTTT.

This sequence joins TRBV11-3 and TRBJ2-5; 10 nucleotides align to TRBD2. Trimming cost V 5 bases and J 2 bases; bases outside gene matches: 8. CDR1 and CDR2 (germline): SGHNT, YENEEA. The CDR3 loop spans 16 amino acids. The CDR3 nucleotides read TGTGCCAGCAGCAGAGGGGGGACTAGCGTGCAAGAGACCCAGTACTTC. Translated, it gives CASSRGGTSVQETQYF.

DNA of the CDR3: TGCAGCGCCTCTAGCGGAATGAACACCGGGGAGCTGTTTTTT. It encodes CSASSGMNTGELFF. The chain recombines TRBV29-1 with TRBJ2-2; 7 nucleotides line up with TRBD2. Germline CDR1 reads SQVTM; CDR2 reads ANQGSEA. J lost 1 base, V lost 7 bases, and 6 bases had no gene match. The CDR3 is made up of 14 amino acids.

The genes are TRBV10-3 and TRBJ2-1; TRBD2 might be the D (6 bases). The CDR3 loop spans 14 amino acids. Trimming shortened V by 5 bases and J by 2 bases, and 10 bases separated the two germline ends. Per the germline V gene, CDR1 is ENHRY and CDR2 is SYGVKD. The CDR3 coding sequence is TGTGCCATCAGTTCCGGGGGACCCTACAATGAGCAGTTCTTC. Encoded protein: CAISSGGPYNEQFF.

This chain joins TRBV18 and TRBJ2-1; TRBD2 matches at 8 bases. From germline, CDR1 is KGHSH and CDR2 LQKENI. The junction had 9 bases not matched to a gene; V was cut back by 6 bases and J by 2 bases. The CDR3 sequence is 16 residues long. The CDR3 sequence is CASSSPATSAYNEQFF. DNA of the CDR3: TGTGCCAGCTCGTCGCCGGCGACTAGCGCCTACAATGAGCAGTTCTTC.

Only one count was recorded for this clone. The rearrangement joins TRBV14 to TRBJ1-2; no clear D. Trimming cost V 4 bases and J 5 bases, with 8 bases left between them. Per the germline V gene, CDR1 is SGHDN and CDR2 is FVKESK. CDR3 length equals 12 residues. The CDR3 loop is CASSPVTYGYTF. The CDR3 coding sequence is TGTGCCAGCAGCCCGGTGACTTATGGCTACACCTTC.

The chain combines TRBV6-5 with TRBJ1-4, with a tentative D call TRBD1 (6 bases). Trimming stripped 0 bases from V and 4 bases from J, with 9 bases between. The CDR3 has 15 residues. Germline V lookup: CDR1 MNHEY, CDR2 SVGAGI. The CDR3 DNA sequence: TGTGCCAGCAGTTACTCGGGACAAAGTAATGAAAAACTGTTTTTT. Translation: CASSYSGQSNEKLFF.

This chain uses TRBV28 with TRBJ2-1, with D perhaps TRBD1 or TRBD2 (6 bases each). CDR3 length: 15 amino acids. Germline V gene sequence: CDR1 MDHEN, CDR2 SYDVKM. V was clipped by 1 base and J by 5 bases, with 12 bases between them. CDR3 residues: CASSLSQGGNNEQFF. The DNA for the CDR3 is TGTGCCAGCAGTTTATCACAGGGAGGAAACAATGAGCAGTTCTTC.

This rearrangement joins TRBV6-2 or TRBV6-3 to TRBJ2-4; 14 nucleotides match TRBD2. Germline V gene data show CDR1 as MNHEY and CDR2 as SVGEGT. This CDR3 contains 15 residues. Trimming at V came to 6 bases and at J to 7 bases, leaving 5 bases not matched to a gene. CDR3 bases: TGTGCCAGCAGCCGACTAGCGGGGGGGTTGAACATTCAGTACTTC. Protein product: CASSRLAGGLNIQYF.

V gene TRBV21-1 combines with J gene TRBJ1-2; the DNA was not used to check the table's D call, TRBD1. TRBV21-1 is given as a pseudogene. CDR3 length: 13 amino acids. The CDR3 sequence: CASTRPDTDGYTF. DNA of the CDR3: TGTGCCAGCACACGCCCTGACACCGACGGCTACACCTTC.

This chain joins TRBV19 and TRBJ1-3; D is ambiguous. V was clipped by 4 bases and J by 0 bases, with 10 bases between them. Germline assignment: CDR1 LNHDA and CDR2 SQIVND (reference sequence). The CDR3 has 15 amino acids. The CDR3 DNA reads as TGTGCCAGTAGTACTCAGTGGGACTCTGGAAACACCATATATTTT. As protein: CASSTQWDSGNTIYF.

CDR3 protein: CASSLEGTGDSPLHF. The DNA of the CDR3 is TGTGCCAGCAGCTTAGAAGGGACAGGGGATTCACCCCTCCACTTT. The chain employs TRBV7-2 and TRBJ1-6; 10 bases fit TRBD1. The J segment lost 8 bases and the V segment lost 1 base, leaving 2 bases of the junction unmatched. This CDR3 comprises 15 residues. Germline assignment: CDR1 SGHTA and CDR2 FQGNSA.

The chain is built from TRBV27 and TRBJ1-6; 8 bases align to TRBD1. CDR3 size: 14 residues. V lost 2 bases and J lost 10; bases outside the gene matches: 4. CDR1 MNHEY and CDR2 SMNVEV come from the germline V gene (reference sequence). CDR3 sequence (DNA): TGTGCCAGCAGTTTAAGACAGGGGTTCTCACCCCTCCACTTT. It translates to CASSLRQGFSPLHF.

V gene TRBV2 combines with J gene TRBJ2-3, with a possible D match to TRBD1 (6 bases). Germline V gene sequence: CDR1 SNHLY, CDR2 FYNNEI. V lost 7 bases to trimming and J lost 6 bases, with 17 bases between them. This CDR3 has 14 amino acids. CDR3 in DNA: TGTGCCAGCACCCCAGGGACAATTCGGGATACGCAGTATTTT. It yields the protein CASTPGTIRDTQYF.

This chain joins TRBV7-6 and TRBJ1-6, with 7 positions matching TRBD1. Losses at the gene ends were 5 bases for V and 2 bases for J; bases not matched to a gene: 9. This CDR3 spans 17 amino acids. Looked up from germline, CDR1 is SGHVS and CDR2 is FNYEAQ. For the CDR3, the DNA is TGTGCCAGCAGCCCAGTTGGAGGGGGCACCTATAATTCACCCCTCCACTTT. The encoded protein is CASSPVGGGTYNSPLHF.

This clone has only one observation. This sequence joins TRBV4-1 and TRBJ2-5; tentatively, D is TRBD2 (6 bases). V lost 0 bases, J lost 8 bases, and 7 bases lay in between. CDR1 MGHRA and CDR2 YSYEKL come from the germline V gene. This CDR3 has 12 residues. For the CDR3, the DNA is TGCGCCAGCAGCCAAGATGGACTAACCCAGTACTTC. Encoded protein: CASSQDGLTQYF.